The clone carrying this T cell receptor beta chain was seen a handful of times. The sample is drawn from a study of tumor-infiltrating lymphocytes in primary liver carcinoma. Blood RNA was derived from unsorted whole blood, and germline DNA was extracted too. Trimming removed 2 bases from V and 1 base from J, with 8 bases in between. CDR1 is SEHNR, CDR2 FQNEAQ, per germline (reference sequence). CDR3 size: 14 residues. Production of TCR beta cDNA used roughly 0.55 ug total RNA together with a constant-region primer. Each TCR beta library was derived from three nested multiplex PCR rounds that employed slightly modified ARM-PCR. Two initial PCR rounds of ten to eleven cycles each paired TRBV1-TRBV30 forward primers with a C-beta reverse primer. MiXCR, applied by TCRdb to the multiplex PCR reads, yields one record per CDR3 protein. The table includes 300,000 to 350,000 distinct CDR3 sequences, less than 70% detected once.

What was sequenced was peripheral blood. The clonotype originates from a man aged 40-49 years with primary liver carcinoma and hepatitis B virus infection. The chain joins TRBV7-9 to TRBJ1-1, with D uncertain. CDR3: CASSLQAGNTEAFF. The CDR3 DNA reads TGTGCCAGCAGCTTACAGGCAGGGAACACTGAAGCTTTCTTT. Filled out from reference TRBV7-9 and TRBJ1-1, the complete variable domain reads DTGVSQNPRHKITKRGQNVTFRCDPISEHNRLYWYRQTLGQGPEFLTYFQNEAQLEKSRLLSDRFSAERPKGSFSTLEIQRTEQGDSAMYLCASSLQAGNTEAFFGQGTRLTVV.